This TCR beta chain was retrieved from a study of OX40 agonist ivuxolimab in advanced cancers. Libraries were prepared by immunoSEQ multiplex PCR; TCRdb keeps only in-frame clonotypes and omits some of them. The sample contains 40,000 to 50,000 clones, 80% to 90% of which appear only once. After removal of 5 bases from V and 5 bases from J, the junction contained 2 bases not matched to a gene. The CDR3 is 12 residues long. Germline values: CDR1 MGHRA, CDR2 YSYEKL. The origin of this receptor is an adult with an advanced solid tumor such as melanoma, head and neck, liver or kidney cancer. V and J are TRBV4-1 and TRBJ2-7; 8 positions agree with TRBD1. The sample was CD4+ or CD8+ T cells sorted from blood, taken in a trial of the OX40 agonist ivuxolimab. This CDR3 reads CASSLTGDEQYF. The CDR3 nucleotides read TGCGCCAGCAGCTTGACAGGGGACGAGCAGTACTTC.